This passage covers 8 T cell receptor beta chains from one sample sequenced in a study of blood T cell repertoires in COVID-19. Only in-frame clones appear in the TCRdb table, and some are missing; sequencing was by immunoSEQ multiplex PCR. The sample yields 200,000 to 250,000 clones, more than 85% seen once. What was sequenced was PBMCs or T cells enriched from blood (not recorded which). Every receptor here comes from a woman in her twenties or thirties who had recovered from COVID-19.

This clone was detected a few times. The chain has TRBV5-1 and TRBJ2-2; 7 bases match TRBD1. Germline V gene data show CDR1 as SGHRS and CDR2 as YFSETQ. The junction had 1 base not matched to a gene; V was cut back by 2 bases and J by 0 bases. The CDR3 is made up of 15 amino acids. The CDR3 is CASSFGTANTGELFF. CDR3 nucleotides: TGCGCCAGCAGCTTCGGGACAGCGAACACCGGGGAGCTGTTTTTT.

This clone was seen only a few times. This chain connects TRBV2 to TRBJ2-7; D uncertain. V was pared by 4 bases and J by 6 bases, with 7 bases between. The germline CDR1 and CDR2 sequences are SNHLY and FYNNEI. The CDR3 totals 11 residues. CDR3 DNA: TGTGCCAGCAGTGTTCAGATCGAGCAGTACTTC. Amino acids: CASSVQIEQYF.

V is TRBV4-3 and J is TRBJ2-1, with a weak D call TRBD2 (5 bases). Germline values: CDR1 LGHNA, CDR2 YSLEER. The CDR3 is 16 amino acids. V dropped 1 base and J dropped 4 bases, with 14 bases sitting between them. CDR3 coding DNA: TGCGCCAGCAGCCAAGGGGTGCGGGCGATATACAATGAGCAGTTCTTC. As protein: CASSQGVRAIYNEQFF.

The chain combines TRBV6-4 with TRBJ2-3; the match to TRBD2 covers 7 bases. Losses at the gene ends were 0 bases for V and 3 bases for J; bases not matched to a gene: 6. This CDR3 spans 16 amino acids. Germline V CDR1 and CDR2: MRHNA, SNTAGT. The CDR3 sequence is CASSDSAGGSTDTQYF. CDR3 in DNA: TGTGCCAGCAGTGACTCCGCTGGCGGGAGTACAGATACGCAGTATTTT.

In its sample, this clone was seen once. The chain combines TRBV14 with TRBJ2-5; no clear D gene. Germline CDR1 is SGHDN and CDR2 is FVKESK. The CDR3 is 13 residues long. V was pared by 6 bases and J by 5 bases, with 13 bases between. The CDR3 region has the DNA TGTGCCAGCAGTCCAGGCTCTTTGGAGACCCAGTACTTC. It translates to CASSPGSLETQYF.

The chain couples TRBV7-9 to TRBJ2-5; 7 nucleotides agree with TRBD2. The germline gives CDR1 SEHNR, CDR2 FQNEAQ (reference sequence). The V and J ends lost 4 bases and 4 bases, in that order; junction bases with no gene match: 3. The CDR3 runs to 13 residues. The CDR3 region has the DNA TGTGCCAGCAGCTACGGGGGGTCAGAGACCCAGTACTTC. Amino acid sequence: CASSYGGSETQYF. The full variable domain, completed using reference TRBV7-9 and TRBJ2-5, is DTGVSQNPRHKITKRGQNVTFRCDPISEHNRLYWYRQTLGQGPEFLTYFQNEAQLEKSRLLSDRFSAERPKGSFSTLEIQRTEQGDSAMYLCASSYGGSETQYFGPGTRLLVL.

The chain has TRBV14 and TRBJ2-1, with D perhaps TRBD2 (5 bases). Deletions cut 0 bases from V and 10 bases from J, with 10 bases between. CDR1 is SGHDN and CDR2 is FVKESK in the germline V gene. This CDR3 contains 13 residues. The CDR3 region is CASSQDRDREQFF. CDR3 nucleotides: TGTGCCAGCAGCCAAGATCGGGATCGGGAGCAGTTCTTC.

The chain combines TRBV6-5 with TRBJ1-5, with a weak D call TRBD1 (5 bases). The V gene lost 7 bases and the J gene lost 2 bases, with 12 bases spanning the gap. CDR1 is MNHEY and CDR2 is SVGAGI in the germline V gene. The CDR3 is 14 amino acids. For the CDR3, the DNA is TGTGCCAGCAAAGCATCGGGGGGCAATCAGCCCCAGCATTTT. Amino acid sequence: CASKASGGNQPQHF.